A single sample gave rise to the 30 T cell receptor beta chains below, sequenced in a study. One entry per CDR3 protein, called by TCRdb with MiXCR from the RT-PCR reads. The sample has more than 600,000 distinct CDR3 sequences; about 14% are singletons. Source material: memory CD4+ T cells from blood. These receptors came from a female donor in good health, serving as a healthy control.

The chain joins TRBV20-1 to TRBJ2-5; tentative D call: TRBD2 (6 bases). V was cut by 6 bases and J by 4 bases, with 18 bases left in between. Looked up from germline, CDR1 is DFQATT and CDR2 is SNEGSKA (reference sequence). There are 14 residues in the CDR3. The CDR3 reads CSAGTSTTGETQYF. CDR3 DNA sequence: TGCAGTGCGGGGACTTCTACGACGGGAGAGACCCAGTACTTC.

The rearrangement links TRBV6-2 or TRBV6-3 to TRBJ2-2; D assignment may be TRBD1 or TRBD2 (5 bases each). V was trimmed by 6 bases and J by 3 bases, leaving 17 bases between them. From germline, CDR1 is MNHEY and CDR2 SVGEGT. The CDR3 runs 16 residues. The CDR3 region is CASSRDLQRHTGELFF. The CDR3 DNA reads as TGTGCCAGCAGCCGGGACCTCCAAAGGCACACCGGGGAGCTGTTTTTT.

The chain couples TRBV3-1 to TRBJ1-1; 7 bases line up with TRBD1. Germline loops: CDR1 LGHDT, CDR2 YNNKEL (reference sequence). The CDR3 is 12 amino acids. The ends lost 4 bases at V and 11 bases at J; junction bases unmatched: 7. The DNA for the CDR3 is TGTGCCAGCAGCCCCGAGGGAGGGGGCGCTTTCTTT. It codes for CASSPEGGGAFF.

With respect to this clonotype: A clone one base away is much larger, so this may be a read error. This sequence joins TRBV6-2 or TRBV6-3 and TRBJ2-4; D is unclear. CDR1 is MNHEY, CDR2 SVGEGT, per germline. CDR3 size: 14 residues. The CDR3 DNA reads as TGTGCCAGCAGTTATAGGGCAGGCGGAAACATTAAGTACTTC. It is translated as CASSYRAGGNIKYF.

This clonotype was seen a few times. The rearrangement uses TRBV27 and TRBJ2-7; TRBD2 aligns across 11 bases. The CDR3 contains 16 residues. V dropped 6 bases and J dropped 2; count of bases not matched to a gene: 9. Germline V gene lookup returns CDR1 MNHEY and CDR2 SMNVEV (reference sequence). CDR3 bases: TGTGCCAGCAGACGGGGGGCTAGCGGGGGGACCTACGAGCAGTACTTC. It codes for CASRRGASGGTYEQYF.

This clonotype was seen repeatedly, ten times or more. Here the CDR3 reads CASGKGEDTQYF. The CDR3 DNA is TGTGCCAGCGGGAAGGGGGAAGATACGCAGTATTTT. This chain uses TRBV5-5 with TRBJ2-3; maybe TRBD1 (6 bases). Trimming took off 7 bases at V and 5 bases at J, with 11 bases between the two ends. Germline V gene data show CDR1 as SGHKS and CDR2 as YYEKEE (reference sequence). The CDR3 has 12 residues.

The chain carries TRBV6-5 and TRBJ2-5, with 8 nucleotides matching TRBD2. This CDR3 is built from 14 residues. With 6 bases clipped from V and 8 bases from J, the junction kept 11 bases outside the gene matches. The germline V gene has CDR1 MNHEY and CDR2 SVGAGI. The CDR3 loop is CASRVLGLGATQYF. For the CDR3, the DNA is TGTGCCAGCAGGGTACTGGGACTAGGGGCAACCCAGTACTTC.

This clonotype was detected a few times. The chain employs TRBV5-1 and TRBJ1-1; 7 nucleotides align to TRBD1. This CDR3 has 15 amino acids. J gave up 3 bases and V 4 bases, and 9 bases lay outside the gene matches. The germline gives CDR1 SGHRS, CDR2 YFSETQ. The CDR3 protein is CASSQTGLVHTEAFF. CDR3 DNA sequence: TGCGCCAGCAGCCAGACAGGGCTGGTGCACACTGAAGCTTTCTTT.

Many counts were recorded for this clonotype. The chain links TRBV20-1 to TRBJ2-7; 11 positions match TRBD2. The V gene's germline CDR1 is DFQATT and CDR2 SNEGSKA (reference sequence). J was trimmed by 3 bases and V by 2 bases; bases with no gene match: 6. The CDR3 contains 15 residues. The CDR3 protein is CSARNSGRVLYEQYF. For the CDR3, the DNA is TGCAGTGCTAGAAATAGCGGGAGGGTCCTCTACGAGCAGTACTTC.

The rearrangement links TRBV20-1 to TRBJ2-7, with TRBD1 matching 7 bases. The CDR3 runs to 14 residues. Germline lookup yields CDR1 DFQATT and CDR2 SNEGSKA (reference sequence). The V gene end was trimmed by 6 bases and the J gene end by 2 bases; junction bases not matched to a gene: 10. CDR3 bases: TGCAGTGCCTACACCGGGACAGCTACCTACGAGCAGTACTTC. It codes for CSAYTGTATYEQYF.

V usage is TRBV5-1 and J usage is TRBJ2-1; 10 bases fit TRBD2. Germline V gene sequence: CDR1 SGHRS, CDR2 YFSETQ. CDR3 size: 15 residues. J lost 9 bases, V lost 6 bases, and 12 bases had no gene match. The DNA of the CDR3 is TGCGCCAGCACCAATAGCGGGGGGTTCCAAAGTGAGCAGTTCTTC. Translation gives CASTNSGGFQSEQFF.

This clonotype has a handful of counts. The chain combines TRBV5-6 with TRBJ1-4; D is unresolved. This CDR3 is built from 17 residues. CDR1 and CDR2 from the germline V gene are SGHDT and YYEEEE. The V and J ends lost 1 base and 0 bases respectively, with 13 bases between them. The chain's CDR3 is CASSLYLGSTTNEKLFF. CDR3 DNA: TGTGCCAGCAGCTTGTATCTGGGATCGACAACTAATGAAAAACTGTTTTTT.

This clonotype was detected a few times. This chain uses TRBV24-1 with TRBJ2-5; TRBD1 agrees at 8 bases. Trimming at V came to 4 bases and at J to 5 bases, leaving 14 bases not matched to a gene. Germline V gives CDR1 KGHDR, CDR2 SFDVKD. This CDR3 spans 17 amino acids. CDR3 DNA: TGTGCCACCAGTGACCCCAGGCAGGGACAGGTTGGGGAGACCCAGTACTTC. It translates to CATSDPRQGQVGETQYF.

V is TRBV10-3 and J is TRBJ2-7; perhaps D is TRBD1 or TRBD2 (6 bases each). Trimming removed 0 bases from V and 2 bases from J, with 11 bases in between. The CDR3 loop spans 15 amino acids. Germline assignment: CDR1 ENHRY and CDR2 SYGVKD. CDR3 in DNA: TGTGCCATCAGTGAGTCGGGGGGCGAGGCCTACGAGCAGTACTTC. Translated: CAISESGGEAYEQYF.

V is TRBV7-2 and J is TRBJ2-3; TRBD2 matches at 7 bases. This CDR3 region has 16 residues. V lost 2 bases to trimming and J lost 0 bases; unmatched junction nucleotides: 5. Germline CDR1 is SGHTA and CDR2 is FQGNSA. CDR3 DNA sequence: TGTGCCAGCAGCTTACTAGCGGACTCTAGCACAGATACGCAGTATTTT. As protein: CASSLLADSSTDTQYF.

This clonotype was observed a handful of times. V usage is TRBV20-1 and J usage is TRBJ2-2, with TRBD2 matching over 8 bases. Per the germline V gene, CDR1 is DFQATT and CDR2 is SNEGSKA (reference sequence). CDR3 length: 14 residues. V shed 5 bases and J 7 bases; nucleotides not matched to a gene: 9. The CDR3 sequence is CSAGRAGVVGELFF. In DNA form, the CDR3 reads TGCAGTGCTGGCCGAGCGGGAGTGGTCGGGGAGCTGTTTTTT.

The rearrangement links TRBV7-2 to TRBJ2-3, with TRBD2 matching 12 bases. J lost 2 bases, V lost 1 base, and 4 bases had no gene match. Looked up from germline, CDR1 is SGHTA and CDR2 is FQGNSA. The CDR3 runs to 17 residues. The CDR3 sequence: CASSLDRLAGATDTQYF. The CDR3 nucleotides are TGTGCCAGCAGCTTAGACCGACTAGCGGGGGCCACAGATACGCAGTATTTT.

This clonotype was seen at least ten times. The genes are TRBV24-1 and TRBJ2-3; the match to TRBD1 covers 9 bases. Per germline, CDR1 KGHDR and CDR2 SFDVKD. Trimming took 9 bases from V and 0 from J; bases not matched to a gene: 3. The CDR3 runs to 14 residues. CDR3 sequence: CATGTGPSTDTQYF. CDR3 in DNA: TGTGCCACCGGGACAGGGCCGAGCACAGATACGCAGTATTTT.

This clonotype was recorded a few times. V usage is TRBV7-2 and J usage is TRBJ2-4; TRBD1 agrees at 7 bases. Germline CDR1 and CDR2: SGHTA and FQGNSA. V was pared by 5 bases and J by 8 bases, with 9 bases of the junction left unmatched. This CDR3 region has 14 residues. This CDR3 is CASSTRQGSDIQYF. CDR3 nucleotides: TGTGCCAGCAGCACCAGACAGGGTTCGGACATTCAGTACTTC. Full variable domain (rest looked up from reference TRBV7-2 and TRBJ2-4): GAGVSQSPSNKVTEKGKDVELRCDPISGHTALYWYRQSLGQGLEFLIYFQGNSAPDKSGLPSDRFSAERTGGSVSTLTIQRTQQEDSAVYLCASSTRQGSDIQYFGAGTRLSVL.

This clonotype has at least ten counts. V and J are TRBV5-1 and TRBJ2-3, with 13 bases that match TRBD2. V shed 4 bases, J shed 5 bases, and the junction held 7 bases outside the gene matches. The CDR3 consists of 16 residues. CDR1 is SGHRS, CDR2 YFSETQ, per germline. As DNA, the CDR3 is TGCGCCAGCAGCACTGGACTAGCGGGAGAGAGAGATACGCAGTATTTT. It is translated as CASSTGLAGERDTQYF.

Only a few counts were recorded for this clonotype. This chain connects TRBV12-3 or TRBV12-4 to TRBJ1-1, with 9 bases fitting TRBD1. The CDR3 is 15 amino acids. Losses at the gene ends were 6 bases for V and 3 bases for J; bases not matched to a gene: 8. CDR3 region: CASSRGQGGYTEAFF. The CDR3 DNA sequence: TGTGCCAGCAGCCGGGGACAGGGAGGGTACACTGAAGCTTTCTTT.

This clonotype has more than one count but fewer than ten. The rearrangement uses TRBV24-1 and TRBJ2-5; D unresolved. Trimming took 3 bases from V and 5 from J, leaving 12 bases between them. The germline V gene has CDR1 KGHDR and CDR2 SFDVKD. The CDR3 sequence is 14 residues long. The CDR3 bases are TGTGCCACCAGTGATAAGGGTCTTCTGGAGACCCAGTACTTC. This translates into CATSDKGLLETQYF.

This clonotype was seen more than once but under ten times. The CDR3 loop reads CASSRDPSGSTGETQYF. The CDR3 DNA follows: TGCGCCAGCAGCAGGGACCCTAGCGGGAGTACTGGGGAGACCCAGTACTTC. This rearrangement joins TRBV5-1 to TRBJ2-5; 10 bases align to TRBD2. The germline V gene has CDR1 SGHRS and CDR2 YFSETQ. This CDR3 is built from 17 residues. V shed 4 bases and J 5 bases; nucleotides not matched to a gene: 14.

Many counts were recorded for this clonotype. The rearrangement joins TRBV4-2 to TRBJ2-7; TRBD2 aligns across 12 bases. Per the germline V gene, CDR1 is LGHNA and CDR2 is YNFKEQ. V shed 0 bases, J shed 2 bases, and the junction held 8 bases outside the gene matches. The CDR3 sequence is 18 residues long. This CDR3 reads CASSQDSRASGRAYEQYF. In nucleotides, the CDR3 is TGTGCCAGCAGCCAAGATAGTCGGGCTAGCGGGAGGGCCTACGAGCAGTACTTC.

The chain links TRBV18 to TRBJ1-1, with D hard to call. CDR1 is KGHSH, CDR2 LQKENI, per germline. With 3 bases removed from V and 3 bases from J, the gap between germline ends came to 5 bases. This CDR3 region has 12 residues. CDR3 DNA sequence: TGTGCCAGCTCACCCTCGTACACTGAAGCTTTCTTT. Its protein product is CASSPSYTEAFF.

This clonotype showed up just a few times. The chain couples TRBV30 to TRBJ2-7; D not resolved. Germline V gives CDR1 GTSNPN, CDR2 SVGIG (reference sequence). The CDR3 is made up of 13 amino acids. Trimming left V 4 bases short and J 1 base short, with 11 bases between. The DNA for the CDR3 is TGTGCCTGGACTAAAGCGTCGTCCTACGAGCAGTACTTC. It is translated as CAWTKASSYEQYF.

The chain has TRBV15 and TRBJ2-4; D gene ambiguous. The germline CDR1 and CDR2 sequences are LNHNV and YYDKDF (reference sequence). This CDR3 is 16 amino acids long. The V and J ends lost 1 base and 0 bases respectively, with 10 bases between them. CDR3 sequence reads: CATSRGLEIAKNIQYF. The CDR3 DNA sequence: TGTGCCACCAGCAGAGGGCTCGAAATAGCCAAAAACATTCAGTACTTC.

The chain carries TRBV28 and TRBJ2-2; 10 nucleotides line up with TRBD2. Germline CDR1 reads MDHEN; CDR2 reads SYDVKM. The V and J ends lost 6 bases and 6 bases, in that order; junction bases with no gene match: 10. This CDR3 has 16 residues. The CDR3 nucleotides read TGTGCCAGCAGAACCCCAGCGGGGGGGCGCGCCGGGGAGCTGTTTTTT. It specifies CASRTPAGGRAGELFF.

This clonotype was seen more than once but under ten times. CDR3 region: CASSLGSEAFF. For the CDR3, the DNA is TGTGCCAGCAGCTTGGGATCGGAAGCTTTCTTT. This sequence joins TRBV3-1 and TRBJ1-1; D is unclear. The ends were cut back, 5 bases at V and 8 bases at J, with 9 bases in the middle. The CDR3 is 11 amino acids. In germline, CDR1 is LGHDT, CDR2 YNNKEL (reference sequence).

Many counts were recorded for this clonotype. The V call is TRBV27, the J call TRBJ1-5; tentatively, D is TRBD1 (6 bases). This CDR3 is 15 amino acids long. The germline V gene has CDR1 MNHEY and CDR2 SMNVEV (reference sequence). With 4 bases removed from V and 2 bases from J, the gap between germline ends came to 12 bases. The DNA of the CDR3 is TGTGCCAGCAGTTGGGCGGGGGCGGGCAATCAGCCCCAGCATTTT. It translates to CASSWAGAGNQPQHF.